The rows below give T cell receptor beta chains drawn from one sample of a study of blood T cell repertoires in COVID-19. Libraries were prepared by immunoSEQ multiplex PCR; TCRdb keeps only in-frame clonotypes and omits some of them. Of some 200,000 clones detected, around 90% appear once; the ten largest clones hold less than 3%. Sequencing was carried out using peripheral blood. Receptors originate from a man aged 35 to 55 with active or convalescent COVID-19. Both conserved end residues are part of each CDR3.

TRBJ1-2,TRBV7-8,CASSPRTGSYSRGYTF
TRBJ1-5,TRBV19,CASSAGGKGPQHF
TRBJ1-1,TRBV4-2,CASSQDQGLNTEAFF
TRBJ1-5,TRBV19,CASSEGTAGPQHF
TRBJ1-1,TRBV12-3/TRBV12-4,CASRSAEDTEAFF
TRBJ1-5,TRBV27,CASSSGQGRQPQHF
TRBJ2-1,TRBV6-4,CASSEGGGTYNEQFF
TRBJ1-2,TRBV10-3,CATWAGETNYGYTF
TRBJ1-1,TRBV10-1,CATSTGINTEAFF
TRBJ2-1,TRBV2,CASSPSSYNEQFF
TRBJ1-1,TRBV10-2,CASSSDRGTEAFF
TRBJ2-2,TRBV10-3,CAIGPDPPRELFF
TRBJ1-5,TRBV4-1,CASSQDQGWSQPQHF
TRBJ1-5,TRBV27,CASSLLGNQPQHF
TRBJ1-1,TRBV15,CATSRAPEGNTEAFF
TRBJ2-2,TRBV7-3,CASSLAGVPGELFF
TRBJ2-3,TRBV7-3,CASSISGVADTQYF
TRBJ2-6,TRBV19,CASTMGTGSSGANVLTF
TRBJ1-6,TRBV11-2,CASSLLTGQGFSPLHF
TRBJ2-3,TRBV5-1,CASSGATSGGADTQYF
TRBJ2-2,TRBV29-1,CSVRAPGQVLTGELFF
TRBJ1-5,TRBV6-2/TRBV6-3,CASSYLKSRQAINQPQHF
TRBJ1-3,TRBV5-4,CASSPGIITGNTIYF
TRBJ2-7,TRBV18,CASSPRTGSYEQYF
TRBJ2-5,TRBV3-1/TRBV3-2,CASSQVTAGLREETQYF
TRBJ2-5,TRBV27,CASSKGTILRETQYF
TRBJ2-5,TRBV27,CASSSLTSGGPEETQYF
TRBJ1-2,TRBV10-2,CAVQGSEGGYTF
TRBJ2-7,TRBV3-1/TRBV3-2,CASSPEGQRYEQYF
TRBJ2-3,TRBV5-1,CASSSQRGGVTDTQYF
TRBJ2-1,TRBV5-1,CASSYRDRGAEQFF
TRBJ2-7,TRBV2,CASTLGAGKYEQYF
TRBJ2-2,TRBV20-1,CSASLTSGGGTGELFF
TRBJ2-3,TRBV4-2,CASSQLLLSPLYF
TRBJ1-6,TRBV21-1,CASRDRGPNSPLHF
TRBJ1-4,TRBV6-5,CASSLGATNEKLFF
TRBJ1-4,TRBV18,CASSPAPGQGAEKLFF
TRBJ1-1,TRBV27,CASSSLGGGKGEAFF
TRBJ1-1,TRBV29-1,CSVDGGAGTEAFF
TRBJ2-7,TRBV7-2,CASSQRGGIYEQYF
TRBJ1-6,TRBV6-4,CASSSLQGAPLHF
TRBJ2-3,TRBV6-1,CASSEYRGGTDTQYF
TRBJ2-1,TRBV7-8,CASSPRGFRDEQFF
TRBJ1-1,TRBV28,CASLGGGPEAFF
TRBJ1-2,TRBV9,CASSPNRGSDGYTF
TRBJ2-2,TRBV2,CASKAAGVNTGELFF